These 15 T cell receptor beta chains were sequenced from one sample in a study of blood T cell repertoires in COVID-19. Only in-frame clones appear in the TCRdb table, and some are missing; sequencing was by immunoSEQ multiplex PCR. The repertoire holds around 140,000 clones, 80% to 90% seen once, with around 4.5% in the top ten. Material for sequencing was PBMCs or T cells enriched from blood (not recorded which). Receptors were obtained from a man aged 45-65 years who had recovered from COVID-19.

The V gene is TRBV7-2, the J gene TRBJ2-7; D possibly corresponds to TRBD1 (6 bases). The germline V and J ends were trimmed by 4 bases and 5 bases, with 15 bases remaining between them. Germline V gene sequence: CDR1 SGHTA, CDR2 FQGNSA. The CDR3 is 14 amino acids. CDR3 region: CASSSNRASNEQYV. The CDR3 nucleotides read TGTGCCAGCAGCTCAAACAGGGCATCCAACGAGCAGTACGTC.

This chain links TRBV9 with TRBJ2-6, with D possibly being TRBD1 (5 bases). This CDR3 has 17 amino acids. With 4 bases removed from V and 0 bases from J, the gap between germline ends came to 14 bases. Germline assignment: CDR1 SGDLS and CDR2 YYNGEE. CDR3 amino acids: CASSPRTRLSGANVLTF. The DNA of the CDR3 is TGTGCCAGCAGCCCCCGGACAAGACTCTCTGGGGCCAACGTCCTGACTTTC.

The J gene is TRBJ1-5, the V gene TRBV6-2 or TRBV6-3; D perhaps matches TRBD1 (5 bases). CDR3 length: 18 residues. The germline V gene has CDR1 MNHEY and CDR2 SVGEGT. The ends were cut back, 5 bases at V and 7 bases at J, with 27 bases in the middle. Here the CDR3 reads CASSPLSPGQGLRQPQHF. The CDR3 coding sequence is TGTGCCAGCAGTCCCCTGTCCCCCGGACAAGGGCTAAGACAGCCCCAGCATTTT.

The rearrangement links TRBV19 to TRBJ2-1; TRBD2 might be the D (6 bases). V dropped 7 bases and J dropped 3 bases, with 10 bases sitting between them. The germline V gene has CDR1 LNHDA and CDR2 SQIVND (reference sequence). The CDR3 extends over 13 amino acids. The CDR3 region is CASTEGGYNEQFF. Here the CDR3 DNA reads TGTGCCAGTACGGAGGGCGGCTACAATGAGCAGTTCTTC.

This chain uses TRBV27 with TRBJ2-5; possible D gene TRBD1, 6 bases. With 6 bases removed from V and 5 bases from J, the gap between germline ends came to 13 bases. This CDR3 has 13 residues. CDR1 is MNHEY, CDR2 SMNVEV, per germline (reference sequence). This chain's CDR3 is CASSVQGGETQYF. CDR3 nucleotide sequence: TGTGCCAGCAGCGTACAGGGCGGGGAGACCCAGTACTTC.

In nucleotides, the CDR3 is TGTGCCACCAGCAGAGTGCTAGCGGTAGAGTCCTACAATGAGCAGTTCTTC. It yields the protein CATSRVLAVESYNEQFF. The J gene is TRBJ2-1, the V gene TRBV15; 7 bases line up with TRBD2. The CDR3 consists of 17 residues. V lost 1 base, J lost 1 base, and 7 bases stayed unmatched. Germline lookup yields CDR1 LNHNV and CDR2 YYDKDF (reference sequence).

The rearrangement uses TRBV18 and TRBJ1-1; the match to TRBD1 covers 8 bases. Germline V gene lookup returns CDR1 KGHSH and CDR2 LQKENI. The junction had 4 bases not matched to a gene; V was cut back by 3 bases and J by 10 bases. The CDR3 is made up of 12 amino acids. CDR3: CASSPTGEGAFF. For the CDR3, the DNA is TGTGCCAGCTCACCGACAGGGGAAGGAGCTTTCTTT.

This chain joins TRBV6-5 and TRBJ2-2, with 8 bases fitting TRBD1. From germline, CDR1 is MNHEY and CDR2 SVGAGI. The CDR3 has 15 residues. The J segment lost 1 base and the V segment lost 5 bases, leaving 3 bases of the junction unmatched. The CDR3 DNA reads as TGTGCCAGCAGTAAACAGGGGGTGAACACCGGGGAGCTGTTTTTT. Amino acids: CASSKQGVNTGELFF.

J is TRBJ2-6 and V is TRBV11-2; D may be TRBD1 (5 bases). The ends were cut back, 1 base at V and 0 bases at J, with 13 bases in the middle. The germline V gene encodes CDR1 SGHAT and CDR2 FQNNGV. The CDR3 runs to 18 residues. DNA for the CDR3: TGTGCCAGCAGCTTAGGCCGGAAAGGGGCCTCTGGGGCCAACGTCCTGACTTTC. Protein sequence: CASSLGRKGASGANVLTF.

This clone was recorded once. Here the CDR3 reads CASSLGNKDSGYTF. CDR3 bases: TGCGCCAGCAGCTTGGGTAATAAGGACAGTGGCTACACCTTC. The chain recombines TRBV5-1 with TRBJ1-2, with D perhaps TRBD1 (6 bases). Trimming left V 0 bases short and J 7 bases short, with 13 bases between. Germline values: CDR1 SGHRS, CDR2 YFSETQ. The CDR3 consists of 14 residues.

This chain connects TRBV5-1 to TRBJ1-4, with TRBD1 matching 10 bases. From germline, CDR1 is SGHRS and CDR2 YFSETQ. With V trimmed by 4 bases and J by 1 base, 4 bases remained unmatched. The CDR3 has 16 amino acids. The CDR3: CASSRRTGGTNEKLFF. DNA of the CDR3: TGCGCCAGCAGCCGCCGGACAGGGGGAACTAATGAAAAACTGTTTTTT.

CDR3 residues: CASSLSMSGTEAFF. CDR3 nucleotide sequence: TGTGCCAGCAGCTTAAGTATGTCGGGTACTGAAGCTTTCTTT. This chain uses TRBV7-8 with TRBJ1-1; D is unresolved. Trimming pared 2 bases from V and 5 bases from J, leaving 12 bases between. The CDR3 extends over 14 amino acids. CDR1 and CDR2 from the germline V gene are SGHVS and FQNEAQ.

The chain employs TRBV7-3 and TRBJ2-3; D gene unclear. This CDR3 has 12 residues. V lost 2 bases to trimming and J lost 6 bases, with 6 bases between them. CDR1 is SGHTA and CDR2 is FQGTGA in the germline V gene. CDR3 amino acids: CASSLFPDTQYF. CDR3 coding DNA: TGTGCCAGCAGCTTATTCCCGGATACGCAGTATTTT.

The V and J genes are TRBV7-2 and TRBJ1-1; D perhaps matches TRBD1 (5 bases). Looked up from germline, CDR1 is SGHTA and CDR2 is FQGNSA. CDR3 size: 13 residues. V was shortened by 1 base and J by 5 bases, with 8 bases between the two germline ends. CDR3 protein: CASSLGRATEAFF. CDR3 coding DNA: TGTGCCAGCAGCTTAGGCAGGGCGACTGAAGCTTTCTTT. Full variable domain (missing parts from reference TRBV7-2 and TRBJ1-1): GAGVSQSPSNKVTEKGKDVELRCDPISGHTALYWYRQSLGQGLEFLIYFQGNSAPDKSGLPSDRFSAERTGGSVSTLTIQRTQQEDSAVYLCASSLGRATEAFFGQGTRLTVV.

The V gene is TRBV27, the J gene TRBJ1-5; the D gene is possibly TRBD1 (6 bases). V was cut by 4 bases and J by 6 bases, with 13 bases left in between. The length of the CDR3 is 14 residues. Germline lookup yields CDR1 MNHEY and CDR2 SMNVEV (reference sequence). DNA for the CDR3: TGTGCCAGCAGTTCACAGGGAGCACGTCAGCCCCAGCATTTT. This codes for CASSSQGARQPQHF.